Presented here are 32 T cell receptor beta chains from one specimen sequenced in a study of lymphopenia after photon versus proton radiotherapy. Measured with immunoSEQ multiplex PCR; TCRdb has only the in-frame clones, and not every one. The table lists about 45,000 clones, over 75% of them singletons. The sequences come from peripheral blood, collected from a patient treated with photon-based radiotherapy. These receptors all stem from a man aged 35-49 years with gastric cancer.

The rearrangement links TRBV5-4 to TRBJ2-7; 7 bases match TRBD1. The CDR3 is made up of 14 amino acids. J was trimmed by 1 base and V by 4 bases; bases with no gene match: 5. CDR1 and CDR2 (germline): SGHNT, YYREEE (reference sequence). The CDR3 is CASSPRQGSYEQYF. As DNA, the CDR3 is TGTGCCAGCAGCCCCCGACAGGGTTCCTACGAGCAGTACTTC.

The chain is built from TRBV5-1 and TRBJ1-6, with D unclear. The V gene's germline CDR1 is SGHRS and CDR2 YFSETQ. Trimming stripped 0 bases from V and 14 bases from J, with 9 bases between. This CDR3 is built from 12 residues. CDR3 sequence reads: CASSLEGASLHF. DNA of the CDR3: TGCGCCAGCAGCTTGGAGGGTGCATCCCTCCACTTT. The variable domain in full, with the rest retrieved from reference TRBV5-1 and TRBJ1-6, is KAGVTQTPRYLIKTRGQQVTLSCSPISGHRSVSWYQQTPGQGLQFLFEYFSETQRNKGNFPGRFSGRQFSNSRSEMNVSTLELGDSALYLCASSLEGASLHFGNGTRLTVT.

V usage is TRBV14 and J usage is TRBJ1-5, with D unclear. This CDR3 region has 13 residues. The V gene lost 1 base and the J gene lost 6 bases, with 7 bases spanning the gap. Germline values: CDR1 SGHDN, CDR2 FVKESK. The CDR3 region is CASSQVSGQPQHF. The CDR3 DNA is TGTGCCAGCAGCCAAGTATCCGGTCAGCCCCAGCATTTT.

The chain couples TRBV19 to TRBJ1-2; 9 bases fit TRBD1. V gave up 3 bases and J gave up 4 bases; unmatched junction bases: 9. This CDR3 is 16 amino acids long. Germline assignment: CDR1 LNHDA and CDR2 SQIVND (reference sequence). The chain's CDR3 is CASSIREGQGSYGYTF. The CDR3, as DNA: TGTGCCAGTAGTATTCGGGAGGGACAGGGAAGCTATGGCTACACCTTC.

The chain couples TRBV28 to TRBJ2-5; 7 bases line up with TRBD1. The CDR3 loop spans 16 amino acids. Germline CDR1 and CDR2: MDHEN and SYDVKM. Trimming cost V 7 bases and J 11 bases; bases outside gene matches: 22. As DNA, the CDR3 is TGTGCCAGCACCTTAAGCTACGGGACAGCATCCTATGAGCAGTACTTC. It translates to CASTLSYGTASYEQYF.

The genes are TRBV19 and TRBJ1-4, with D unresolved. The germline V and J ends were trimmed by 4 bases and 8 bases, with 20 bases remaining between them. This CDR3 is 16 amino acids long. Germline V gives CDR1 LNHDA, CDR2 SQIVND (reference sequence). CDR3 region: CASSTFRRVQVEKLFF. In DNA form, the CDR3 reads TGTGCCAGTAGTACTTTTAGGAGGGTGCAGGTGGAAAAACTGTTTTTT.

The chain employs TRBV5-8 and TRBJ1-2, with D uncertain. The CDR3 runs 13 residues. The V gene lost 7 bases and the J gene lost 3 bases, with 13 bases spanning the gap. Germline V gene sequence: CDR1 SGHTS, CDR2 YDEGEE. CDR3 DNA sequence: TGTGCCAGCGTCCGGGGATTTGACTATGGCTACACCTTC. It translates to CASVRGFDYGYTF.

The chain is built from TRBV19 and TRBJ2-5, with TRBD2 identical over 9 bases. The CDR3 sequence is 15 residues long. Germline V gene lookup returns CDR1 LNHDA and CDR2 SQIVND (reference sequence). J lost 0 bases, V lost 6 bases, and 5 bases had no gene match. CDR3 in amino acids: CASRKTSGYQETQYF. The CDR3 region has the DNA TGTGCCAGTAGGAAGACTAGCGGATACCAAGAGACCCAGTACTTC.

The rearrangement joins TRBV29-1 to TRBJ2-3, with 13 bases lining up with TRBD2. CDR3 length equals 14 residues. Germline CDR1 SQVTM, CDR2 ANQGSEA. The CDR3 region has the DNA TGCGCCAGTACTAGCGGGGGGGCCCAAGATACGCAGTATTTT. This codes for CASTSGGAQDTQYF.

V gene TRBV5-1 combines with J gene TRBJ2-5, with 9 bases aligning to TRBD1. The length of the CDR3 is 14 residues. Germline CDR1 is SGHRS and CDR2 is YFSETQ. The junction had 1 base not matched to a gene; V was cut back by 0 bases and J by 4 bases. CDR3 nucleotides: TGCGCCAGCAGCTTGGGGGGACAGGGAGAGACCCAGTACTTC. Translated, it gives CASSLGGQGETQYF.

The chain carries TRBV18 and TRBJ1-6, with a tentative D call TRBD1 (6 bases). There are 14 residues in the CDR3. Per the germline V gene, CDR1 is KGHSH and CDR2 is LQKENI. The ends were cut back, 8 bases at V and 6 bases at J, with 14 bases in the middle. The CDR3 DNA is TGTGCCAGCAAGGAGGGACAAATTAATTCACCCCTCCACTTT. Translation: CASKEGQINSPLHF.

By share of the sample, this clone is medium-sized. The gene calls are TRBV19 and TRBJ1-6; D perhaps matches TRBD1 (5 bases). V was shortened by 4 bases and J by 5 bases, with 12 bases between the two germline ends. The length of the CDR3 is 15 residues. The germline V gene has CDR1 LNHDA and CDR2 SQIVND (reference sequence). The CDR3: CASSREGLNNSPLHF. The CDR3 DNA sequence: TGTGCCAGTAGTAGGGAGGGACTCAATAATTCACCCCTCCACTTT.

There are a few counts of this clone. This rearrangement joins TRBV14 to TRBJ1-1; D is undetermined. The V end lost 0 bases, the J end lost 5 bases, and 16 bases lay between the germline ends. Per germline, CDR1 SGHDN and CDR2 FVKESK. This CDR3 has 16 amino acids. The CDR3 DNA sequence: TGTGCCAGCAGCCAAGATACTCCTCTCGGGTGGACTGAAGCTTTCTTT. It translates to CASSQDTPLGWTEAFF. The full variable domain, in which reference TRBV14 and TRBJ1-1 provide the parts outside the CDR3, is EAGVTQFPSHSVIEKGQTVTLRCDPISGHDNLYWYRRVMGKEIKFLLHFVKESKQDESGMPNNRFLAERTGGTYSTLKVQPAELEDSGVYFCASSQDTPLGWTEAFFGQGTRLTVV.

J is TRBJ2-6 and V is TRBV27, with D possibly being TRBD1 or TRBD2 (5 bases each). The V and J ends lost 2 bases and 2 bases respectively, with 7 bases between them. The CDR3 loop spans 15 amino acids. Germline CDR1 and CDR2: MNHEY and SMNVEV (reference sequence). The CDR3 protein is CASSLGGTGANVLTF. CDR3 bases: TGTGCCAGCAGTTTAGGGGGAACTGGGGCCAACGTCCTGACTTTC.

This chain links TRBV4-1 with TRBJ1-6, with D tentatively TRBD1 (6 bases). The germline V gene encodes CDR1 MGHRA and CDR2 YSYEKL. The CDR3 runs 16 residues. With 1 base removed from V and 1 base from J, the gap between germline ends came to 8 bases. The CDR3: CASSQVTGSYNSPLHF. Here the CDR3 DNA reads TGCGCCAGCAGCCAAGTGACAGGATCCTATAATTCACCCCTCCACTTT.

The gene calls are TRBV11-2 and TRBJ2-1, with D possibly matching TRBD1 (6 bases). Trimming removed 5 bases from V and 6 bases from J, with 20 bases in between. The CDR3 covers 16 residues. Germline V CDR1 and CDR2: SGHAT, FQNNGV. The CDR3 protein is CASSRGRYRVGNEQFF. For the CDR3, the DNA is TGTGCCAGCAGCCGTGGTCGGTACAGGGTTGGCAATGAGCAGTTCTTC.

The chain recombines TRBV7-3 with TRBJ2-1; tentatively, D is TRBD1 (5 bases). Germline values: CDR1 SGHTA, CDR2 FQGTGA. V was shortened by 2 bases and J by 0 bases, with 23 bases between the two germline ends. The CDR3 runs 20 residues. The CDR3 bases are TGTGCCAGCAGCTTATCTCCCCCTGTCCTCCGACAGAGCTCCTACAATGAGCAGTTCTTC. Protein: CASSLSPPVLRQSSYNEQFF. The variable domain in full, with the rest retrieved from reference TRBV7-3 and TRBJ2-1, is GAGVSQTPSNKVTEKGKYVELRCDPISGHTALYWYRQSLGQGPEFLIYFQGTGAADDSGLPNDRFFAVRPEGSVSTLKIQRTERGDSAVYLCASSLSPPVLRQSSYNEQFFGPGTRLTVL.

This clone was seen only once. The chain combines TRBV5-1 with TRBJ1-1; 12 bases line up with TRBD1. Germline V lookup: CDR1 SGHRS, CDR2 YFSETQ. J lost 0 bases, V lost 4 bases, and 7 bases had no gene match. CDR3 length: 17 residues. This chain's CDR3 is CASSPRDRGPLNTEAFF. The DNA for the CDR3 is TGCGCCAGCAGCCCGAGGGACAGGGGGCCCCTGAACACTGAAGCTTTCTTT.

V gene TRBV7-2 combines with J gene TRBJ2-1; 7 nucleotides match TRBD2. CDR3 size: 13 residues. V was clipped by 3 bases and J by 6 bases; unmatched bases: 2. CDR1 and CDR2 (germline): SGHTA, FQGNSA. The CDR3 DNA reads as TGTGCCAGCAGCTTGAGCGGGGCCAATGAGCAGTTCTTC. It codes for CASSLSGANEQFF. Based on the CDR3 plus reference TRBV7-2 and TRBJ2-1, the full variable domain is GAGVSQSPSNKVTEKGKDVELRCDPISGHTALYWYRQSLGQGLEFLIYFQGNSAPDKSGLPSDRFSAERTGGSVSTLTIQRTQQEDSAVYLCASSLSGANEQFFGPGTRLTVL.

The chain links TRBV5-1 to TRBJ2-7; 14 bases map to TRBD2. With 4 bases clipped from V and 7 bases from J, the junction kept 13 bases outside the gene matches. CDR1 SGHRS and CDR2 YFSETQ come from the germline V gene. The CDR3 is 17 residues long. The DNA of the CDR3 is TGCGCCAGCAGCCCTAATGTCAGACTAGCGGGGGGGCAGGAGCAGTACTTC. Residues: CASSPNVRLAGGQEQYF.

The rearrangement joins TRBV7-2 to TRBJ1-4; 9 nucleotides line up with TRBD1. The CDR3 extends over 16 amino acids. V trimming: 4 bases; J trimming: 3 bases; junction bases outside the gene matches: 6. Germline V gene data show CDR1 as SGHTA and CDR2 as FQGNSA. The CDR3 region has the DNA TGTGCCAGCAGCTCAACAGGGGGCATAGCTAATGAAAAACTGTTTTTT. It codes for CASSSTGGIANEKLFF.

The genes are TRBV19 and TRBJ1-1; D is unclear. Per the germline V gene, CDR1 is LNHDA and CDR2 is SQIVND (reference sequence). CDR3 length equals 14 residues. The V end lost 4 bases, the J end lost 4 bases, and 13 bases lay between the germline ends. The CDR3 coding sequence is TGTGCCAGTAGTAGCACGTCGGGAGGCACTGAAGCTTTCTTT. Its protein product is CASSSTSGGTEAFF.

This clone is deemed medium-sized (0.01 to 0.1%). The V call is TRBV19, the J call TRBJ1-5; D gene uncertain. CDR3 length: 14 residues. Per germline, CDR1 LNHDA and CDR2 SQIVND (reference sequence). V was shortened by 3 bases and J by 0 bases, with 6 bases between the two germline ends. CDR3 sequence (DNA): TGTGCCAGTAGTATGGCAGATAGCAATCAGCCCCAGCATTTT. Translated: CASSMADSNQPQHF.

This rearrangement joins TRBV30 to TRBJ2-1; D may be TRBD1 (5 bases). Germline V gene sequence: CDR1 GTSNPN, CDR2 SVGIG (reference sequence). Trimming removed 3 bases at V and 1 base at J, with 16 bases between. CDR3 size: 16 residues. This CDR3 is CAWRYFRQLSYNEQFF. The CDR3 DNA follows: TGTGCCTGGAGATATTTCCGACAGCTATCCTACAATGAGCAGTTCTTC.

The chain combines TRBV30 with TRBJ2-7; D gene uncertain. V lost 1 base, J lost 4 bases, and 11 bases lay in between. Germline V gene data show CDR1 as GTSNPN and CDR2 as SVGIG (reference sequence). The CDR3 is made up of 13 amino acids. The CDR3 spells CAWSAGSKYEQYF. Written as DNA, the CDR3 is TGTGCCTGGAGTGCCGGGTCAAAATACGAGCAGTACTTC.

Comment on this clone: One end of the junction fails to match germline, which may point to a read error. The identical CDR3 is also encoded by other nucleotide sequences in the sample. The V and J genes are TRBV5-4 and TRBJ2-2, with 7 bases fitting TRBD2. Germline CDR1 reads SGHNT; CDR2 reads YYREEE (reference sequence). The CDR3 is 16 amino acids. The CDR3 spells CASSLGGTVPTGELFF. The DNA for the CDR3 is TGTGCCAGTAGCTTGGGAGGGACGGTCCCCACCGGGGAGCTGTTTTTT.

V usage is TRBV1 and J usage is TRBJ2-3; the table's D call, TRBD1, has no DNA check behind it. TRBV1 is shown as a pseudogene. This CDR3 comprises 14 residues. As DNA, the CDR3 is TGCACCAGCAGCAAGGATGAGCAGGCAGATACGCAGTATTTT. Translation: CTSSKDEQADTQYF.

Here the CDR3 reads CASSLGTGDQYGYTF. As DNA, the CDR3 is TGTGCCAGCAGCTTGGGGACAGGGGACCAGTATGGCTACACCTTC. The chain has TRBV5-5 and TRBJ1-2; TRBD1 agrees at 9 bases. There are 15 residues in the CDR3. The junction had 5 bases not matched to a gene; V was cut back by 0 bases and J by 5 bases. Germline assignment: CDR1 SGHKS and CDR2 YYEKEE (reference sequence). The full variable domain, its missing parts supplied by reference TRBV5-5 and TRBJ1-2, is DAGVTQSPTHLIKTRGQQVTLRCSPISGHKSVSWYQQVLGQGPQFIFQYYEKEERGRGNFPDRFSARQFPNYSSELNVNALLLGDSALYLCASSLGTGDQYGYTFGSGTRLTVV.

The chain has TRBV18 and TRBJ2-7, with 8 bases fitting TRBD1. The J segment lost 7 bases and the V segment lost 1 base, leaving 12 bases of the junction unmatched. The CDR3 contains 16 residues. Germline CDR1 is KGHSH and CDR2 is LQKENI. CDR3 sequence: CASSPRTPGQVLEQYF. The DNA for the CDR3 is TGTGCCAGCTCACCACGCACGCCGGGACAGGTGCTGGAGCAGTACTTC.

The chain has TRBV7-9 and TRBJ2-1; 9 bases fit TRBD2. The CDR3 extends over 16 amino acids. V dropped 5 bases and J dropped 3; count of bases not matched to a gene: 8. The V gene's germline CDR1 is SEHNR and CDR2 FQNEAQ (reference sequence). The CDR3 sequence: CASSPVAGVNYNEQFF. The DNA of the CDR3 is TGTGCCAGCAGCCCCGTAGCGGGGGTTAACTACAATGAGCAGTTCTTC. The whole variable domain, filled in from reference TRBV7-9 and TRBJ2-1, reads DTGVSQNPRHKITKRGQNVTFRCDPISEHNRLYWYRQTLGQGPEFLTYFQNEAQLEKSRLLSDRFSAERPKGSFSTLEIQRTEQGDSAMYLCASSPVAGVNYNEQFFGPGTRLTVL.

The genes are TRBV7-2 and TRBJ1-1; TRBD1 aligns across 8 bases. V dropped 5 bases and J dropped 3; count of bases not matched to a gene: 5. The germline CDR1 and CDR2 sequences are SGHTA and FQGNSA. The CDR3 consists of 14 residues. The CDR3: CASSTQGADTEAFF. CDR3 bases: TGTGCCAGCAGCACCCAGGGGGCGGACACTGAAGCTTTCTTT. Combining the CDR3 with reference TRBV7-2 and TRBJ1-1 gives the whole variable domain GAGVSQSPSNKVTEKGKDVELRCDPISGHTALYWYRQSLGQGLEFLIYFQGNSAPDKSGLPSDRFSAERTGGSVSTLTIQRTQQEDSAVYLCASSTQGADTEAFFGQGTRLTVV.

The chain carries TRBV11-2 and TRBJ2-5, with 7 positions matching TRBD1. CDR3 length equals 16 residues. Germline CDR1 is SGHAT and CDR2 is FQNNGV. Trimming cost V 1 base and J 0 bases; bases outside gene matches: 5. CDR3 in amino acids: CASSLGPGQNQETQYF. CDR3 sequence (DNA): TGTGCCAGCAGCTTAGGCCCGGGACAGAACCAAGAGACCCAGTACTTC.